One sample yielded the 30 T cell receptor beta chains listed below, sequenced in a study of PD-1 blockade in classical Hodgkin lymphoma. With no exception, relapse followed autologous stem cell transplantation in all patients, and brentuximab vedotin exposure varied. Data came from immunoSEQ multiplex PCR; TCRdb stores just in-frame clones and leaves some out. The sample includes about 97,000 clones, 65% to 85% seen only once; the top ten take 12%. Sequencing used peripheral blood mononuclear cells (PBMCs), obtained at baseline. All receptors come from a human donor with classical Hodgkin lymphoma.

The sample holds one count of this clone. The chain carries TRBV15 and TRBJ2-1; TRBD1 aligns across 9 bases. This CDR3 spans 16 amino acids. V lost 1 base, J lost 5 bases, and 6 bases stayed unmatched. Per the germline V gene, CDR1 is LNHNV and CDR2 is YYDKDF (reference sequence). This CDR3 is CATSRAGTGRDNEQFF. The CDR3 coding sequence is TGTGCCACCAGCAGAGCCGGGACAGGGAGGGACAATGAGCAGTTCTTC.

This sequence joins TRBV7-2 and TRBJ2-1; no firm D call. The CDR3 runs to 16 residues. Trimming pared 1 base from V and 7 bases from J, leaving 17 bases between. From germline, CDR1 is SGHTA and CDR2 FQGNSA. As DNA, the CDR3 is TGTGCCAGCAGCTTAGAAACGGCGGCCGGAAGTAATGAGCAGTTCTTC. Translation: CASSLETAAGSNEQFF.

This chain's CDR3 is CAIKGADLPYGYTF. DNA for the CDR3: TGTGCCATCAAAGGGGCAGATCTACCCTATGGCTACACCTTC. The J gene is TRBJ1-2, the V gene TRBV10-3; possible D gene TRBD1, 5 bases. From germline, CDR1 is ENHRY and CDR2 SYGVKD. Trimming left V 7 bases short and J 4 bases short, with 16 bases between. The CDR3 consists of 14 residues.

The J gene is TRBJ2-7, the V gene TRBV5-6, with TRBD1 identical over 7 bases. Germline CDR1 and CDR2: SGHDT and YYEEEE. This CDR3 has 16 residues. The trim removed 0 bases at V and 9 bases at J, leaving 15 bases unmatched. The CDR3 coding sequence is TGTGCCAGCAGCTTGGGGTCAGGGGGAATCCCGAGGAGGCAGTACTTC. This gives the protein CASSLGSGGIPRRQYF.

This CDR3 reads CASSLTPGTSAYEQYF. Here the CDR3 DNA reads TGCGCCAGCAGCTTAACTCCCGGGACTAGCGCTTACGAGCAGTACTTC. V gene TRBV5-1 combines with J gene TRBJ2-7, with 10 bases aligning to TRBD2. With V trimmed by 2 bases and J by 4 bases, 9 bases remained unmatched. The CDR3 runs 16 residues. Germline V gives CDR1 SGHRS, CDR2 YFSETQ.

The rearrangement uses TRBV18 and TRBJ1-1; 10 bases are shared with TRBD1. The V gene's germline CDR1 is KGHSH and CDR2 LQKENI. V trimming: 5 bases; J trimming: 4 bases; junction bases outside the gene matches: 10. The CDR3 is 16 residues long. The CDR3 sequence is CASSYRTGGVGTEAFF. CDR3 sequence (DNA): TGTGCCAGCTCATATCGGACAGGGGGAGTGGGCACTGAAGCTTTCTTT.

The rearrangement links TRBV7-9 to TRBJ1-1; no clear D. V was shortened by 1 base and J by 8 bases, with 17 bases between the two germline ends. CDR3 length: 15 amino acids. The germline CDR1 and CDR2 sequences are SEHNR and FQNEAQ (reference sequence). CDR3 loop: CASSLEGLNHWEAFF. CDR3 DNA sequence: TGTGCCAGCAGCTTAGAAGGGTTGAATCACTGGGAAGCTTTCTTT.

V and J are TRBV15 and TRBJ2-7; possibly TRBD1 or TRBD2 for D (6 bases each). This CDR3 is built from 13 residues. Trimming shortened V by 5 bases and J by 4 bases, and 12 bases separated the two germline ends. Germline assignment: CDR1 LNHNV and CDR2 YYDKDF (reference sequence). CDR3 in DNA: TGTGCCACCAGCTCGGCGGGGACATACGAGCAGTACTTC. Protein sequence: CATSSAGTYEQYF.

The chain joins TRBV7-3 to TRBJ2-7, with D possibly matching TRBD1 (5 bases). With 3 bases removed from V and 6 bases from J, the gap between germline ends came to 12 bases. CDR1 SGHTA and CDR2 FQGTGA come from the germline V gene. The CDR3 consists of 13 residues. Here the CDR3 DNA reads TGTGCCAGCAGCTTCCAGGGTTCGGTCGAGCAGTACTTC. Translating it yields CASSFQGSVEQYF.

CDR3 in amino acids: CASSLQGLSEKLFF. The CDR3 DNA reads TGCGCCAGCAGCTTACAGGGACTTAGTGAAAAACTGTTTTTT. This chain links TRBV5-1 with TRBJ1-4; a weak D match, TRBD1 (6 bases). Per the germline V gene, CDR1 is SGHRS and CDR2 is YFSETQ. Trimming cost V 2 bases and J 7 bases, with 12 bases left between them. The CDR3 loop spans 14 amino acids.

This clone was counted once. The CDR3 DNA reads TGTGCCAGCAGTTACAGGGATATCGGGTCCAGTGAAGCTTTCTTT. Its protein is CASSYRDIGSSEAFF. V gene TRBV6-6 combines with J gene TRBJ1-1; D gene uncertain. This CDR3 comprises 15 residues. Trimming stripped 2 bases from V and 7 bases from J, with 17 bases between. Looked up from germline, CDR1 is MNHNY and CDR2 is SVGAGI (reference sequence).

The rearrangement uses TRBV6-1 and TRBJ1-1, with 8 positions matching TRBD1. CDR1 and CDR2 (germline): MNHNS, SASEGT. The CDR3 has 15 amino acids. The V segment lost 4 bases and the J segment 4 bases; nucleotides outside the gene matches: 8. Here the CDR3 DNA reads TGTGCCAGCAGTGGTTACGGACAGGGAATCACTGAAGCTTTCTTT. Translating gives CASSGYGQGITEAFF.

The V call is TRBV5-4, the J call TRBJ1-1; 10 bases line up with TRBD1. This CDR3 has 14 residues. With 4 bases clipped from V and 3 bases from J, the junction kept 3 bases outside the gene matches. Germline values: CDR1 SGHNT, CDR2 YYREEE (reference sequence). Here the CDR3 DNA reads TGTGCCAGCAGCCGACAGGGGGCCCACACTGAAGCTTTCTTT. Translating gives CASSRQGAHTEAFF.

In its sample, this clone was seen a few times. This chain uses TRBV9 with TRBJ2-5; D is possibly TRBD1 or TRBD2 (8 bases each). The CDR3 totals 19 residues. The V gene lost 4 bases and the J gene lost 2 bases, with 27 bases spanning the gap. Germline V CDR1 and CDR2: SGDLS, YYNGEE. CDR3 in amino acids: CASSPHLSVAGQAQETQYF. As DNA, the CDR3 is TGTGCCAGCAGCCCCCACTTGTCCGTAGCGGGACAGGCACAAGAGACCCAGTACTTC.

This rearrangement joins TRBV18 to TRBJ1-5; D not resolved. CDR3 length: 14 amino acids. Trimming left V 2 bases short and J 1 base short, with 6 bases between. From germline, CDR1 is KGHSH and CDR2 LQKENI. The CDR3 DNA sequence: TGTGCCAGCTCACCAGGGTCGAGCAATCAGCCCCAGCATTTT. Protein sequence: CASSPGSSNQPQHF.

The V and J genes are TRBV6-6 and TRBJ2-7, with D perhaps matching TRBD1 (6 bases). The CDR3 extends over 13 amino acids. Trimming removed 6 bases from V and 8 bases from J, with 17 bases in between. The germline V gene encodes CDR1 MNHNY and CDR2 SVGAGI (reference sequence). The CDR3 DNA is TGTGCCAGCAGCCCCCAGAGGGACACCAAGCAGTACTTC. This translates into CASSPQRDTKQYF.

This sequence joins TRBV19 and TRBJ1-5; 9 bases fit TRBD1. This CDR3 has 15 residues. Germline CDR1 and CDR2: LNHDA and SQIVND (reference sequence). The V gene end was trimmed by 5 bases and the J gene end by 6 bases; junction bases not matched to a gene: 8. The CDR3 sequence is CASSPVGQGFQPQHF. CDR3 sequence (DNA): TGTGCCAGTAGTCCAGTTGGACAGGGGTTTCAGCCCCAGCATTTT.

Concerning this clone: The same CDR3 is also encoded by other DNA sequences in this sample. CDR3 protein: CASSVGLSSYEQYF. The CDR3 DNA sequence: TGTGCCAGCAGTGTTGGACTTTCCTCCTACGAGCAGTACTTC. The chain is built from TRBV9 and TRBJ2-7; weak D call: TRBD2 (5 bases). The V end was cut by 5 bases, the J end by 0 bases, with 12 bases between. Germline-derived CDR1 and CDR2 are SGDLS and YYNGEE. The CDR3 contains 14 residues.

This chain links TRBV7-6 with TRBJ2-5, with 8 bases fitting TRBD1. With V trimmed by 3 bases and J by 2 bases, 8 bases remained unmatched. The length of the CDR3 is 16 residues. Germline CDR1 SGHVS, CDR2 FNYEAQ. CDR3 nucleotides: TGTGCCAGCAGCTTGGGGCCCGGGACAGGTCAAGAGACCCAGTACTTC. The encoded protein is CASSLGPGTGQETQYF.

The CDR3 region is CASGGANEKLFF. CDR3 nucleotides: TGTGCCAGCGGAGGGGCTAATGAAAAACTGTTTTTT. The chain is built from TRBV11-3 and TRBJ1-4, with D tentatively TRBD1 (5 bases). Trimming took off 8 bases at V and 3 bases at J, with 7 bases between the two ends. CDR1 and CDR2 from the germline V gene are SGHNT and YENEEA. The CDR3 contains 12 residues.

The chain carries TRBV27 and TRBJ2-7; TRBD2 matches at 11 bases. CDR1 and CDR2 (germline): MNHEY, SMNVEV (reference sequence). Losses at the gene ends were 8 bases for V and 2 bases for J; bases not matched to a gene: 5. The CDR3 is 14 amino acids. The CDR3 DNA reads TGTGCCAGCCTAACTAGCGGGAGACCCTACGAGCAGTACTTC. It yields the protein CASLTSGRPYEQYF.

A single count supports this clone. The rearrangement joins TRBV2 to TRBJ2-5; weak D call: TRBD2 (5 bases). Germline-derived CDR1 and CDR2 are SNHLY and FYNNEI. The CDR3 is made up of 12 amino acids. The V and J ends lost 8 bases and 2 bases respectively, with 9 bases between them. This chain's CDR3 is CASAGLQETQYF. The DNA for the CDR3 is TGTGCCAGCGCTGGACTTCAAGAGACCCAGTACTTC.

A few counts support this clone. The genes are TRBV7-6 and TRBJ2-1, with no clear D. With 0 bases removed from V and 0 bases from J, the gap between germline ends came to 6 bases. The CDR3 is 15 amino acids. CDR1 and CDR2 from the germline V gene are SGHVS and FNYEAQ. The CDR3 protein is CASSLAHSSYNEQFF. Written as DNA, the CDR3 is TGTGCCAGCAGCTTAGCGCACAGCTCCTACAATGAGCAGTTCTTC.

In its sample, this clone was seen once. This chain links TRBV21-1 with TRBJ1-2; whether TRBD1, the table's D call, matches the DNA was not checked. TRBV21-1 is deemed a pseudogene. This CDR3 region has 19 residues. The CDR3 region has the DNA TGTGCCAGCAGCAAAGAGTCTCGGCCGGTACAGGCGAGAGACTATGGCTACACCTTC. This gives the protein CASSKESRPVQARDYGYTF.

The rearrangement links TRBV15 to TRBJ1-5; D gene ambiguous. Germline-derived CDR1 and CDR2 are LNHNV and YYDKDF (reference sequence). Trimming cost V 5 bases and J 3 bases, with 17 bases left between them. The CDR3 runs 16 residues. CDR3 DNA: TGTGCCACCAGCGGAACTGAATACAGTTCCAATCAGCCCCAGCATTTT. Protein sequence: CATSGTEYSSNQPQHF. The full variable domain, with the rest looked up from reference TRBV15 and TRBJ1-5, is DAMVIQNPRYQVTQFGKPVTLSCSQTLNHNVMYWYQQKSSQAPKLLFHYYDKDFNNEADTPDNFQSRRPNTSFCFLDIRSPGLGDTAMYLCATSGTEYSSNQPQHFGDGTRLSIL.

The chain employs TRBV29-1 and TRBJ2-1; no clear D. Germline V gene sequence: CDR1 SQVTM, CDR2 ANQGSEA. The CDR3 consists of 12 residues. The germline V and J ends were trimmed by 4 bases and 7 bases, with 11 bases remaining between them. The CDR3 nucleotides are TGCAGCGTTGTTTTAAGTGCGAATGAGCAGTTCTTC. Protein sequence: CSVVLSANEQFF.

The V and J genes are TRBV6-1 and TRBJ2-7, with 10 bases lining up with TRBD2. Germline CDR1 reads MNHNS; CDR2 reads SASEGT. The CDR3 sequence is 15 residues long. Trimming removed 1 base from V and 4 bases from J; junction bases left unmatched: 4. The CDR3 is CASSEGASGSYEQYF. For the CDR3, the DNA is TGTGCCAGCAGTGAAGGGGCTAGCGGGAGTTACGAGCAGTACTTC.

The V gene is TRBV6-1, the J gene TRBJ2-7; D assignment may be TRBD1 or TRBD2 (5 bases each). The CDR3 totals 15 residues. Trimming took off 4 bases at V and 2 bases at J, with 15 bases between the two ends. The germline CDR1 and CDR2 sequences are MNHNS and SASEGT. The DNA of the CDR3 is TGTGCCAGCAGTGTCGGGACGGTCCTCCCCTACGAGCAGTACTTC. Its protein product is CASSVGTVLPYEQYF.

V and J are TRBV5-1 and TRBJ1-2; D is unresolved. The V end was cut by 0 bases, the J end by 10 bases, with 25 bases between. This CDR3 contains 17 residues. The V gene's germline CDR1 is SGHRS and CDR2 YFSETQ. In DNA form, the CDR3 reads TGCGCCAGCAGCTTGGAAGTTTCGGCAGTGGCGGTTCTGGACTACACCTTC. This translates into CASSLEVSAVAVLDYTF.

This clone occurred a few times. The chain carries TRBV5-1 and TRBJ2-1, with 10 bases aligning to TRBD1. From germline, CDR1 is SGHRS and CDR2 YFSETQ. The trim removed 0 bases at V and 12 bases at J, leaving 3 bases unmatched. This CDR3 has 13 amino acids. Here the CDR3 reads CASSLGQGAMQFF. CDR3 bases: TGCGCCAGCAGCTTGGGACAGGGGGCGATGCAGTTCTTC.